Listed here are 11 T cell receptor beta chains from one sample, sequenced in a study of graft-versus-host responses after intestinal transplantation. Measured with immunoSEQ multiplex PCR; TCRdb has only the in-frame clones, and not every one. The sample has about 82,000 clones, 90% to 95% seen once. These TCRs are of unknown antigen specificity. The material sequenced was unstimulated CD4+ T cells sorted from spleen or lymph node cells, taken before intestinal transplant. The source of these receptors is a human donor who received an intestinal transplant.

This clone was seen a single time. The chain combines TRBV30 with TRBJ2-3; possibly TRBD2 for D (5 bases). The germline V gene encodes CDR1 GTSNPN and CDR2 SVGIG (reference sequence). This CDR3 has 11 amino acids. V gave up 1 base and J gave up 6 bases, with 5 bases separating them. As DNA, the CDR3 is TGTGCCTGGAGTGGGGAGGATACGCAGTATTTT. Translating gives CAWSGEDTQYF.

The chain has TRBV28 and TRBJ1-2; 9 bases are shared with TRBD1. J was trimmed by 8 bases and V by 8 bases; bases with no gene match: 15. Germline V gives CDR1 MDHEN, CDR2 SYDVKM. The CDR3 runs to 15 residues. The CDR3 is CASYPTSGQGKGYTF. As DNA, the CDR3 is TGTGCCAGCTATCCTACCTCGGGACAGGGAAAGGGCTACACCTTC.

The chain employs TRBV29-1 and TRBJ1-3, with D possibly being TRBD1 (6 bases). Trimming pared 4 bases from V and 0 bases from J, leaving 13 bases between. This CDR3 spans 15 amino acids. Looked up from germline, CDR1 is SQVTM and CDR2 is ANQGSEA. The CDR3 is CSVAGTPSSGNTIYF. The CDR3 bases are TGCAGCGTTGCCGGGACACCTTCCTCTGGAAACACCATATATTTT.

The chain is built from TRBV27 and TRBJ2-1; 8 nucleotides align to TRBD2. The CDR3 has 15 amino acids. V trimming: 2 bases; J trimming: 0 bases; junction bases outside the gene matches: 0. From germline, CDR1 is MNHEY and CDR2 SMNVEV (reference sequence). CDR3 in DNA: TGTGCCAGCAGTTTAACTAGCGGCTCCTACAATGAGCAGTTCTTC. Protein product: CASSLTSGSYNEQFF.

This clone showed up just once. The V gene is TRBV15, the J gene TRBJ2-1, with 7 bases identical to TRBD2. Unmatched junction bases numbered 11, after V lost 8 bases and J lost 4 bases. CDR3 length equals 15 residues. Germline CDR1 LNHNV, CDR2 YYDKDF (reference sequence). The CDR3: CATGRGGGVYNEQFF. The CDR3 region has the DNA TGTGCCACCGGGAGAGGCGGGGGTGTTTACAATGAGCAGTTCTTC.

This clone was counted a single time. This chain joins TRBV5-1 and TRBJ1-1, with TRBD1 matching over 8 bases. The junction had 9 bases not matched to a gene; V was cut back by 4 bases and J by 1 base. CDR3 length: 16 residues. Germline CDR1 is SGHRS and CDR2 is YFSETQ. The CDR3: CASSHTGDRRNTEAFF. The CDR3 DNA is TGCGCCAGCAGCCACACAGGGGACAGGCGGAACACTGAAGCTTTCTTT.

The chain joins TRBV14 to TRBJ1-1; the match to TRBD1 covers 7 bases. The CDR3 sequence is 15 residues long. Germline values: CDR1 SGHDN, CDR2 FVKESK. With V trimmed by 1 base and J by 1 base, 3 bases remained unmatched. The chain's CDR3 is CASSQGPGGNTEAFF. DNA for the CDR3: TGTGCCAGCAGCCAAGGGCCAGGGGGGAACACTGAAGCTTTCTTT.

The chain employs TRBV5-1 and TRBJ1-4; 12 nucleotides match TRBD1. The CDR3 is made up of 18 amino acids. The J segment lost 6 bases and the V segment lost 0 bases, leaving 9 bases of the junction unmatched. From germline, CDR1 is SGHRS and CDR2 YFSETQ. CDR3 in amino acids: CASSLAPGTGGLDEKLFF. CDR3 in DNA: TGCGCCAGCAGCTTGGCTCCCGGGACAGGGGGCTTGGATGAAAAACTGTTTTTT.

This chain uses TRBV19 with TRBJ2-7; 7 bases line up with TRBD1. The CDR3 length is 15 residues. Looked up from germline, CDR1 is LNHDA and CDR2 is SQIVND (reference sequence). Trimming cost V 0 bases and J 3 bases; bases outside gene matches: 5. The CDR3 bases are TGTGCCAGTAGTATAGAAGGGGGCAGCCGCTACGAGCAGTACTTC. Its protein is CASSIEGGSRYEQYF.

The chain carries TRBV5-1 and TRBJ1-1; D not certain. The V gene lost 0 bases and the J gene lost 1 base, with 7 bases spanning the gap. Germline-derived CDR1 and CDR2 are SGHRS and YFSETQ. The CDR3 is made up of 14 amino acids. CDR3 sequence (DNA): TGCGCCAGCAGCTTGGGAGGGTCGAACACTGAAGCTTTCTTT. Its translation is CASSLGGSNTEAFF.

The rearrangement links TRBV5-4 to TRBJ1-2; D ambiguous. V was cut by 1 base and J by 5 bases, with 15 bases left in between. Looked up from germline, CDR1 is SGHNT and CDR2 is YYREEE (reference sequence). The CDR3 has 15 amino acids. The CDR3 region is CASSLRQEGLYGYTF. The CDR3 DNA sequence: TGTGCCAGCAGCTTGAGGCAAGAGGGCCTGTATGGCTACACCTTC.